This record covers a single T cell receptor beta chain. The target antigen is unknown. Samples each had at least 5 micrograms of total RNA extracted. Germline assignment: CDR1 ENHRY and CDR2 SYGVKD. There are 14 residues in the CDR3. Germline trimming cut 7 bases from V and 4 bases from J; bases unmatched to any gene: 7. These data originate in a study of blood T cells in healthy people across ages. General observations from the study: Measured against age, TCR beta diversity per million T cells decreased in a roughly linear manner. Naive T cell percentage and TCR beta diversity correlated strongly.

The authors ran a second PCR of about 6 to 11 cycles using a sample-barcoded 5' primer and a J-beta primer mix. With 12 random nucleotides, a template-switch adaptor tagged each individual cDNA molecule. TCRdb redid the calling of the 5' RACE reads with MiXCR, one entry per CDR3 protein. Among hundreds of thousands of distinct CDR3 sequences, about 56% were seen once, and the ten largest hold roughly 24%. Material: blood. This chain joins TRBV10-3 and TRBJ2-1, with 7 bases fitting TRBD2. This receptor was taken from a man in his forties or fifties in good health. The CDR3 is CAINRDYEYNEQFF. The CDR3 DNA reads TGTGCCATCAACCGGGACTACGAATACAATGAGCAGTTCTTC.